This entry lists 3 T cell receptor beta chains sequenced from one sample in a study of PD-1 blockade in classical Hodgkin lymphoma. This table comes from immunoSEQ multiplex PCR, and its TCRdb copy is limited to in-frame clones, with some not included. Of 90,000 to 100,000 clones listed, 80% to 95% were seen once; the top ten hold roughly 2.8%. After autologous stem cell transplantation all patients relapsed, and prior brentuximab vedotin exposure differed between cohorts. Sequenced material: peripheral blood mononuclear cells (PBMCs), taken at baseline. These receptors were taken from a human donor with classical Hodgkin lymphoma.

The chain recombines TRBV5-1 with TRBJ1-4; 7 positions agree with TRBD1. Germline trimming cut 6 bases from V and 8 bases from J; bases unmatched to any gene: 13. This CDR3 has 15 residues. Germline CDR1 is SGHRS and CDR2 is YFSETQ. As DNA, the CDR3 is TGCGCCAGCAAAACACAGGGGACAATAGGAGAAAAACTGTTTTTT. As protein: CASKTQGTIGEKLFF.

For the CDR3, the DNA is TGTGCCATCAGTGAGACCGGGACAGAGACTGAAGCTTTCTTT. Translation gives CAISETGTETEAFF. The chain links TRBV10-3 to TRBJ1-1; 7 bases map to TRBD1. Germline assignment: CDR1 ENHRY and CDR2 SYGVKD. The CDR3 covers 14 residues. The junction had 5 bases not matched to a gene; V was cut back by 2 bases and J by 5 bases.

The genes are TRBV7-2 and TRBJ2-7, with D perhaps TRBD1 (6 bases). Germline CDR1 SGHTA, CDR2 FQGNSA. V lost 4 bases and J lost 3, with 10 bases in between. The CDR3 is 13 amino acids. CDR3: CASSSRGGYEQYF. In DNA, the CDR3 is TGTGCCAGCAGCTCCCGAGGGGGCTACGAGCAGTACTTC.